The present T cell receptor beta chain was sequenced within a study of blood T cell repertoires in COVID-19. This table comes from immunoSEQ multiplex PCR, and its TCRdb copy is limited to in-frame clones, with some not included. Of tens of thousands of clones listed, around nine tenths are singletons. This CDR3 comprises 13 residues. The germline V gene has CDR1 SEHNR and CDR2 FQNEAQ (reference sequence). Trimming stripped 6 bases from V and 5 bases from J, with 13 bases between. The sample taken for sequencing was peripheral blood. The V and J genes are TRBV7-9 and TRBJ1-1; D may be TRBD1 (6 bases). This TCR was recovered from a man in his 60s with acute or convalescent COVID-19. The CDR3 loop reads CASSYDQGTEAFF. In DNA, the CDR3 is TGTGCCAGCAGTTACGACCAGGGGACTGAAGCTTTCTTT.